Below, one T cell receptor (beta chain) is given with its context. Other DNA sequences in the sample encode the same CDR3. From germline, CDR1 is MDHEN and CDR2 SYDVKM. There are 11 residues in the CDR3. Trimming took 4 bases from V and 3 from J, leaving 4 bases between them. Measured with immunoSEQ multiplex PCR; TCRdb has only the in-frame clones, and not every one. The sample lists 2 million to 2.5 million clones, about 92% occurring once. The data were obtained in a study of shared clonotypes between healthy human individuals. The rearrangement joins TRBV28 to TRBJ2-7; D is undetermined. The sequence derives from a man aged 18 to 30 in good health. Some clones in this sample may be carry-over from other donors' samples. What was sequenced was naive CD4+ T cells from PBMCs. The subset was: CD45RA+ positively selected. CDR3 residues: CASSSRYEQYF. CDR3 DNA sequence: TGTGCCAGCAGTTCCCGCTACGAGCAGTACTTC.